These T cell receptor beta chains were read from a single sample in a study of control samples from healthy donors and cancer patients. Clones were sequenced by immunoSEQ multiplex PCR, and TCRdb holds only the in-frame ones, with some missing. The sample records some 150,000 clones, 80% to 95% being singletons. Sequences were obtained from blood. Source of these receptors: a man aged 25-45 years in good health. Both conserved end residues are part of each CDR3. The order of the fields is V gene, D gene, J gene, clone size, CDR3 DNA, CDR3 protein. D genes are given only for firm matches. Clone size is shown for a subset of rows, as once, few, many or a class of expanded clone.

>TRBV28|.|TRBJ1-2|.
TGTGCCAGCAGTTCCCGACGGACCCCAGCTAACTATGGCTACACCTTC
CASSSRRTPANYGYTF
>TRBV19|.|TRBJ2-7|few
TGTGCCAGTAGTATCTCCCGGTCCTACGAGCAGTACTTC
CASSISRSYEQYF
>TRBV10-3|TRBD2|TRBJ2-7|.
TGTGCCATCAGTGAGTCACGGACTAGCGGGGGCCGACGCTACGAGCAGTACTTC
CAISESRTSGGRRYEQYF
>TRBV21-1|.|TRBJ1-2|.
TGTGCCAGCAGCAAAGAGTGGGGCAGGCTGGGGCCTTATGGCTACACCTTC
CASSKEWGRLGPYGYTF
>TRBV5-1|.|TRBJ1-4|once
TGCGCCAGCAGAAGGGAAGGGAGCGAAAAACTGTTTTTT
CASRREGSEKLFF
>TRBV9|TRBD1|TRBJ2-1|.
TGTGCCAGCAGCCCGACGACAGGGCCGGGGAATGAGCAGTTCTTC
CASSPTTGPGNEQFF
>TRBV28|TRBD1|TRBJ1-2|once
TGTGCCAGCAGTTTATTTGCCGGGACAGGGGTCGGCTACACCTTC
CASSLFAGTGVGYTF
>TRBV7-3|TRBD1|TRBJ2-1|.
TGTGCCAGCAGCTTAACGGCCCCCGGGACAGGGATCGAGAATGAGCAGTTCTTC
CASSLTAPGTGIENEQFF
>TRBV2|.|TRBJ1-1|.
TGTGCCAGCAAGGAGAGGGAAGGGAACACTGAAGCTTTCTTT
CASKEREGNTEAFF
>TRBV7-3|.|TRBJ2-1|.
TGTGCCAGCAGTTTAACGGCAAGCAGTGAGCAGTTCTTC
CASSLTASSEQFF
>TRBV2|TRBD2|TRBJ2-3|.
TGTGCCAGCAGCCCTCGAACTAGCGCTTACCTGCAGTATTTT
CASSPRTSAYLQYF
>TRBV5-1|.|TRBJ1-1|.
TGCGCCAGCAGCTTACGGACAGTCTTTGGGAGTACTGAAGCTTTCTTT
CASSLRTVFGSTEAFF
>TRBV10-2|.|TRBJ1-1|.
TGCGCCACACTGGGGGGCGCCTACACTGAAGCTTTCTTT
CATLGGAYTEAFF
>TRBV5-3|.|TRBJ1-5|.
TGTGCCAGAAGCTTGGTGGGCAATCAGCCCCAGCATTTT
CARSLVGNQPQHF
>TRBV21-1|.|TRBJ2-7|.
TGTGCCAGCAGCAAAGACTACGAGCAGTACTTC
CASSKDYEQYF
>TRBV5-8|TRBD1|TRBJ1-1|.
TGTGCCAGCAGCCTTAGGCGGACAGGGGTTCATGGCATGAACACTGAAGCTTTCTTT
CASSLRRTGVHGMNTEAFF